The 10 T cell receptor beta chains below come from one sample, sequenced in a study of T cell repertoires in cytomegalovirus infection. TCRdb independently ran MiXCR on the reads; one entry per CDR3 protein. Found here are approximately 750,000 distinct CDR3 sequences, 35% to 45% of them singletons; the top ten hold around 3%. The material sequenced was PBMCs. All receptors come from a human donor in good health (CMV status not recorded). Some clones in this sample may be carry-over from other donors' samples.

This chain connects TRBV6-1 to TRBJ2-5; D unclear. This CDR3 contains 13 residues. V gave up 2 bases and J gave up 5 bases, with 9 bases separating them. Germline assignment: CDR1 MNHNS and CDR2 SASEGT. The DNA for the CDR3 is TGTGCCAGCAGTGAATGGTCCATGGAGACCCAGTACTTC. It yields the protein CASSEWSMETQYF.

V usage is TRBV6-6 and J usage is TRBJ1-1, with D hard to call. Germline CDR1 and CDR2: MNHNY and SVGAGI (reference sequence). This CDR3 is built from 11 residues. The V end lost 4 bases, the J end lost 7 bases, and 7 bases lay between the germline ends. The CDR3 DNA follows: TGTGCCAGCAGTTCCTTGTATGAAGCTTTCTTT. This translates into CASSSLYEAFF.

The chain recombines TRBV28 with TRBJ1-1, with D possibly being TRBD1 (5 bases). The CDR3 covers 13 residues. Trimming cost V 6 bases and J 7 bases, with 15 bases left between them. Germline lookup yields CDR1 MDHEN and CDR2 SYDVKM. CDR3 sequence (DNA): TGTGCCAGCAGCTGGGGGGGTAAAGTTGAAGCTTTCTTT. It specifies CASSWGGKVEAFF.

This sequence joins TRBV7-9 and TRBJ2-1; the D gene is possibly TRBD2 (6 bases). Germline CDR1 SEHNR, CDR2 FQNEAQ (reference sequence). The V gene lost 1 base and the J gene lost 2 bases, with 21 bases spanning the gap. The CDR3 consists of 19 residues. The CDR3 DNA is TGTGCCAGCAGCTTAGTGGGGCGGGGACCGGTCGGAGCCTACAATGAGCAGTTCTTC. It yields the protein CASSLVGRGPVGAYNEQFF.

The chain employs TRBV28 and TRBJ2-7, with unresolved D. The CDR3 is made up of 11 amino acids. Between the trimmed V and J ends, which lost 10 bases and 7 bases, there was a span of 14 bases. From germline, CDR1 is MDHEN and CDR2 SYDVKM. Written as DNA, the CDR3 is TGTGCCACCTGCCGGGTAGGGGAGCAGTACTTC. Its translation: CATCRVGEQYF.

CDR3 sequence reads: CASTFTGTNSYGYTF. The CDR3 DNA reads TGTGCCAGCACTTTCACAGGGACGAATAGCTATGGCTACACCTTC. V usage is TRBV5-6 and J usage is TRBJ1-2; D is possibly TRBD1 (6 bases). V was clipped by 6 bases and J by 4 bases, with 19 bases between them. Germline lookup yields CDR1 SGHDT and CDR2 YYEEEE. The CDR3 is 15 amino acids.

Concerning this clonotype: One junction end does not reproduce the germline sequence, and a read error may be involved. V gene TRBV7-7 combines with J gene TRBJ2-2; TRBD1 aligns across 10 bases. The CDR3 consists of 15 residues. Germline V gene lookup returns CDR1 SSHAT and CDR2 FNYEAQ (reference sequence). The CDR3 DNA follows: TGTGCTAGCAGCCTCGGACAGGGGGTCACCGGGGAGCTGTTTTTT. It yields the protein CASSLGQGVTGELFF. Full variable domain (outside the CDR3, taken from reference TRBV7-7 and TRBJ2-2): GAGVSQSPRYKVTKRGQDVTLRCDPISSHATLYWYQQALGQGPEFLTYFNYEAQPDKSGLPSDRFSAERPEGSISTLTIQRTEQRDSAMYRCASSLGQGVTGELFFGEGSRLTVL.

This clonotype was detected many times. This chain connects TRBV12-3 or TRBV12-4 to TRBJ1-5; 9 positions match TRBD1. The junction had 6 bases not matched to a gene; V was cut back by 4 bases and J by 5 bases. The CDR3 loop spans 15 amino acids. The DNA of the CDR3 is TGTGCCAGCAGTTCCGGGGGACAGGGCGATCAGCCCCAGCATTTT. This codes for CASSSGGQGDQPQHF.

V usage is TRBV19 and J usage is TRBJ1-4, with 9 positions matching TRBD1. Germline trimming cut 7 bases from V and 8 bases from J; bases unmatched to any gene: 8. CDR1 is LNHDA and CDR2 is SQIVND in the germline V gene (reference sequence). The CDR3 is 14 residues long. Here the CDR3 DNA reads TGTGCCAGTACCCCCGGGACAGGGAAAGAAAAACTGTTTTTT. It is translated as CASTPGTGKEKLFF.

This clonotype was seen a handful of times. This chain connects TRBV6-1 to TRBJ1-5, with a tentative D call TRBD1 (5 bases). Germline V gene data show CDR1 as MNHNS and CDR2 as SASEGT. Between the trimmed V and J ends, which lost 6 bases and 0 bases, there was a span of 15 bases. The CDR3 has 16 residues. The DNA of the CDR3 is TGTGCCAGCAGCAACCGACGGGGGAATAGCAATCAGCCCCAGCATTTT. Amino acid sequence: CASSNRRGNSNQPQHF.